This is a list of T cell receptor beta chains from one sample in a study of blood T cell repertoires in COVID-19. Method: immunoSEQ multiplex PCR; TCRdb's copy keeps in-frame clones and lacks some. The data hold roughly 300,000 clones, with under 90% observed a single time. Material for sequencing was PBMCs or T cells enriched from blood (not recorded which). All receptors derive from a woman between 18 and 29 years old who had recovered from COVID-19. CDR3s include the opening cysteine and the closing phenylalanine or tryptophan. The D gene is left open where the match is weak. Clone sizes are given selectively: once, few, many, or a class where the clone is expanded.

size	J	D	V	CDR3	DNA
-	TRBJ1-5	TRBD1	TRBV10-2	CASSGQGPDQPQHF	TGCGCCAGCAGTGGACAGGGGCCGGATCAGCCCCAGCATTTT
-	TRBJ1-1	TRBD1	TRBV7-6	CASSLPGTGDTEAFF	TGTGCCAGCAGCTTGCCCGGGACAGGGGACACTGAAGCTTTCTTT
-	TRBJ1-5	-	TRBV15	CATSREWGGNQPQHF	TGTGCCACCAGCAGAGAATGGGGGGGCAATCAGCCCCAGCATTTT
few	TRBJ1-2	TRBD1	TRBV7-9	CASSLGQGGNNYGYTF	TGTGCCAGCAGCCTGGGACAGGGGGGAAATAACTATGGCTACACCTTC
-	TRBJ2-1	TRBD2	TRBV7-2	CASSHGLAGVNEQFF	TGTGCCAGCAGCCACGGACTAGCGGGAGTCAATGAGCAGTTCTTC
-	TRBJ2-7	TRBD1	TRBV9	CASSVDWGQSYEQYF	TGTGCCAGCAGCGTAGACTGGGGACAGAGTTACGAGCAGTACTTC
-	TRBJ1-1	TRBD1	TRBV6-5	CASSPTGGTEAFF	TGTGCCAGCAGCCCGACAGGGGGCACTGAAGCTTTCTTT
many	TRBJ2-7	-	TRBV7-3	CASSLGVGEDEQYF	TGTGCCAGCAGCTTAGGTGTAGGGGAGGACGAGCAGTACTTC
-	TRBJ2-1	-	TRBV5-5	CASSAYRVWFF	TGTGCCAGCAGCGCCTATCGGGTTTGGTTCTTC
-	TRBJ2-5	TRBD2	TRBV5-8	CASSPPTSVETQYF	TGTGCCAGCAGCCCGCCGACTAGCGTGGAGACCCAGTACTTC
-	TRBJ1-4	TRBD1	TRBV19	CASSPSRTGQSNEKLFF	TGTGCCAGTAGTCCCTCGAGGACAGGGCAATCAAATGAAAAACTGTTTTTT
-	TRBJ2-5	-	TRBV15	CATSRFGETQYF	TGTGCCACCAGCAGATTCGGGGAGACCCAGTACTTC
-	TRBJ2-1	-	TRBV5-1	CASSRKTGQEQFF	TGCGCCAGCAGCCGTAAAACAGGCCAGGAGCAGTTCTTC
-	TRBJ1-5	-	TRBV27	CASSFNSYQPQHF	TGTGCCAGCAGTTTCAACTCGTATCAGCCCCAGCATTTT
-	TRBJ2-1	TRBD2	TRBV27	CASSFGTSGIEQFF	TGTGCCAGCAGTTTTGGGACTAGCGGGATCGAGCAGTTCTTC
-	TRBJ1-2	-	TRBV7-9	CASSPDGQRRGYGYTF	TGTGCCAGCAGCCCAGACGGCCAGCGAAGGGGCTATGGCTACACCTTC
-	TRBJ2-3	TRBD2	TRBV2	CASRPSGRSTDTQYF	TGTGCCAGCAGACCTAGCGGGAGAAGCACAGATACGCAGTATTTT
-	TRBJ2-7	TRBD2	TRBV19	CASSGPLYASGDRYEQYF	TGTGCCAGTAGTGGGCCCCTGTATGCTAGCGGAGACCGCTACGAGCAGTACTTC
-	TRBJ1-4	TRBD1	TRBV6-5	CASSYQGASEKLFF	TGTGCCAGCAGTTACCAGGGGGCGAGTGAAAAACTGTTTTTT
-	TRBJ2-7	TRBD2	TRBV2	CASSDQYTSGGLHF	TGTGCCAGCAGCGATCAGTACACGAGCGGGGGGCTGCACTTC
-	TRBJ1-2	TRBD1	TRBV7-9	CASSASRDSHFYGYTF	TGTGCCAGCAGCGCATCCCGGGACAGCCACTTCTATGGCTACACCTTC
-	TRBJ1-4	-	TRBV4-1	CASSLGDGGIEKLFF	TGCGCCAGCAGCCTCGGCGATGGGGGGATTGAAAAACTGTTTTTT
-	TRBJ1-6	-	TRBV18	CASQINSGAYNSPLHF	TGTGCCAGCCAAATCAATTCCGGGGCCTATAATTCACCCCTCCACTTT
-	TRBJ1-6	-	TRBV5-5	CASSLKSGVRSYNSPLHF	TGTGCCAGCAGCTTGAAATCGGGGGTTCGGTCCTATAATTCACCCCTCCACTTT
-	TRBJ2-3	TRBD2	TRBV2	CASSENLAGPADTQYF	TGTGCCAGCAGTGAAAATCTAGCGGGGCCTGCAGATACGCAGTATTTT
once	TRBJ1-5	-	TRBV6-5	CASSRQPNQPQHF	TGTGCCAGCAGTCGACAGCCCAATCAGCCCCAGCATTTT
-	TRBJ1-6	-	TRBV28	CASSYGQDFYNSPLHF	TGTGCCAGCAGCTACGGACAAGACTTCTATAATTCACCCCTCCACTTT
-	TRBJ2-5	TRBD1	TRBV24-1	CATSDPRQGGETQYF	TGTGCCACCAGTGATCCAAGACAGGGGGGAGAGACCCAGTACTTC
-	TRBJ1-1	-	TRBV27	CASSLGGLNTEAFF	TGTGCCAGCAGTTTAGGGGGGTTGAACACTGAAGCTTTCTTT
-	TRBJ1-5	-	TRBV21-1	CASSRSGRRQPQHF	TGTGCCAGCAGCAGGTCAGGTCGCAGACAGCCCCAGCATTTT